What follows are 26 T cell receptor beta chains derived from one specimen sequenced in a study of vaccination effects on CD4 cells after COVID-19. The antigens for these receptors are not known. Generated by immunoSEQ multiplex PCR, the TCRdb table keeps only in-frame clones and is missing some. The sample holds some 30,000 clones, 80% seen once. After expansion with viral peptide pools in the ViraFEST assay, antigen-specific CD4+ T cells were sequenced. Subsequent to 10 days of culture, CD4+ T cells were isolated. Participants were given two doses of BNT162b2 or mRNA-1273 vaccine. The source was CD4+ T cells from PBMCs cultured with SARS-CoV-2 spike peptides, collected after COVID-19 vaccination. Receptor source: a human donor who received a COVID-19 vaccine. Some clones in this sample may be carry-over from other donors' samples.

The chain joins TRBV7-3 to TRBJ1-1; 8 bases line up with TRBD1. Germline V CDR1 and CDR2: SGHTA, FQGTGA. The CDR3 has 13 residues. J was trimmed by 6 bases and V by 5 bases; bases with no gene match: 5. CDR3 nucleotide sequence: TGTGCCAGCAGCGCCAGGGGGCCTTCTGAAGCTTTCTTT. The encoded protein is CASSARGPSEAFF.

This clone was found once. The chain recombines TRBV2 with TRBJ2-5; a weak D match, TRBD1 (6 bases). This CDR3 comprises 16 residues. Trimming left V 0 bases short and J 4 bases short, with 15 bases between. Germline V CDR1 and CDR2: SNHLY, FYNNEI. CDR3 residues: CASSEAAGGGLETQYF. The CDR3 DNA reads TGTGCCAGCAGTGAAGCGGCGGGTGGGGGCCTAGAGACCCAGTACTTC.

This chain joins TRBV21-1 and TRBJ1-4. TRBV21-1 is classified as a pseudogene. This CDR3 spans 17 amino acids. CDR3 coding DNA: TGTGCCAGCAGCAAAGATAGAGGGGCTAAAAGGTCTGAAAAACTGTTTTTT. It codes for CASSKDRGAKRSEKLFF.

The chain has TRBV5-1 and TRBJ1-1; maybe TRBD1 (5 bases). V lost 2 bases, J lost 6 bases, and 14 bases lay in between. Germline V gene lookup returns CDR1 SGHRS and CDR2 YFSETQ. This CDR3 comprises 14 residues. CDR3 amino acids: CASSFGAGSSEAFF. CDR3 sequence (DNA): TGCGCCAGCAGCTTCGGGGCAGGGTCTTCTGAAGCTTTCTTT.

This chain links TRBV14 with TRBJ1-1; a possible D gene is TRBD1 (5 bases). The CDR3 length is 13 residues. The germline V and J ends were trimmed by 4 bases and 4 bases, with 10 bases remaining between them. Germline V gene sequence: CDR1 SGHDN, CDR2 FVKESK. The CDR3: CASSLRGFTEAFF. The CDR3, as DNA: TGTGCCAGCAGCCTACGGGGGTTCACTGAAGCTTTCTTT.

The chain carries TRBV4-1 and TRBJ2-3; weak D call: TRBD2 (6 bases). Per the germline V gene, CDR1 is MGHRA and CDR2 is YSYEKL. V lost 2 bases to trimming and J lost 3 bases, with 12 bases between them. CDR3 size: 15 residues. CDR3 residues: CASSQRVAETDTQYF. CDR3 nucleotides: TGCGCCAGCAGCCAACGGGTAGCGGAGACAGATACGCAGTATTTT.

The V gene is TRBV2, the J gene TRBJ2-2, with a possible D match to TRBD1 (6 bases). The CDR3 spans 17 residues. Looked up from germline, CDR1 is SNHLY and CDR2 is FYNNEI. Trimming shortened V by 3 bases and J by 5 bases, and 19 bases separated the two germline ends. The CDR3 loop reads CASSEINRPGETGELFF. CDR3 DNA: TGTGCCAGCAGTGAGATCAATAGGCCAGGGGAGACCGGGGAGCTGTTTTTT.

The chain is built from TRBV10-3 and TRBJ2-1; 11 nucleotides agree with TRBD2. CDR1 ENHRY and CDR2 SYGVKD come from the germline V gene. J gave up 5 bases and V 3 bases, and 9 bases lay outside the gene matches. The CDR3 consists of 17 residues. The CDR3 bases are TGTGCCATCAGTGACCCCGTGGGACTAGCGGTAAACAATGAGCAGTTCTTC. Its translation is CAISDPVGLAVNNEQFF.

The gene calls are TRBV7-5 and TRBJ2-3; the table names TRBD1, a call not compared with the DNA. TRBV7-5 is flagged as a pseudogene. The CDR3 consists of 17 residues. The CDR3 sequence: CARSLAPRGGWTDTQYF. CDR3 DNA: TGTGCCAGAAGCTTAGCACCAAGAGGGGGCTGGACAGATACGCAGTATTTT.

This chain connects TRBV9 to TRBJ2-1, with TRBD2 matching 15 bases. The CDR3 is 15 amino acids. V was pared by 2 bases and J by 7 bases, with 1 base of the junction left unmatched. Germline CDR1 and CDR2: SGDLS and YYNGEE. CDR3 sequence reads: CASSVGLAGGNEQFF. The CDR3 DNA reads TGTGCCAGCAGCGTGGGACTAGCGGGGGGAAATGAGCAGTTCTTC.

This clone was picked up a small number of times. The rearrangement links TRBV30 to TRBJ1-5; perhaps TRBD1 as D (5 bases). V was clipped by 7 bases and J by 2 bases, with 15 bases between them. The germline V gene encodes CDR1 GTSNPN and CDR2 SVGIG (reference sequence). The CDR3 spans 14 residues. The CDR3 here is CAFRLAGGNQPQHF. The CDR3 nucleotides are TGTGCCTTCCGTTTGGCGGGGGGCAATCAGCCCCAGCATTTT.

The CDR3 nucleotides are TGTGCCAGTAGTACCTCCAGCAATGAAAAACTGTTTTTT. Protein sequence: CASSTSSNEKLFF. This chain links TRBV19 with TRBJ1-4; D not certain. V dropped 4 bases and J dropped 5 bases, with 8 bases sitting between them. CDR1 is LNHDA, CDR2 SQIVND, per germline (reference sequence). CDR3 length: 13 amino acids.

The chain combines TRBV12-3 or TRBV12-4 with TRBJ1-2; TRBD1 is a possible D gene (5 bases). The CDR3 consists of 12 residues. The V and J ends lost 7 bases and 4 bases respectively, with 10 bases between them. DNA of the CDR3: TGTGCCAGCAACACGGGGGGCTATGGCTACACCTTC. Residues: CASNTGGYGYTF.

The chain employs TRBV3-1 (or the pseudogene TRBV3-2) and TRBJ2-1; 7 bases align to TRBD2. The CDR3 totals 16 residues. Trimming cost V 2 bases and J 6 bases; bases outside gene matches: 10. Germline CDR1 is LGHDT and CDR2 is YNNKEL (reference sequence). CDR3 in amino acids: CASSQLIGGGSNEQFF. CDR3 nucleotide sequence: TGTGCCAGCAGCCAATTGATTGGCGGGGGATCCAATGAGCAGTTCTTC.

CDR3 sequence reads: CASSRWTGQETQYF. Written as DNA, the CDR3 is TGTGCCAGCAGCCGATGGACAGGCCAAGAGACCCAGTACTTC. V usage is TRBV6-5 and J usage is TRBJ2-5; 7 bases map to TRBD1. The CDR3 contains 14 residues. Looked up from germline, CDR1 is MNHEY and CDR2 is SVGAGI. Losses at the gene ends were 6 bases for V and 1 base for J; bases not matched to a gene: 5.

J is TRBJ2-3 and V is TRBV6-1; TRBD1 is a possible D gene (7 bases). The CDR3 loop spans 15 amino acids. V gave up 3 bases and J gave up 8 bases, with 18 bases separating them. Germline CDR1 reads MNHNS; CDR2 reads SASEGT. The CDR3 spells CASSDLSGGRGTQYF. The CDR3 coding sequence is TGTGCCAGCAGTGACCTCTCAGGGGGGCGGGGTACGCAGTATTTT.

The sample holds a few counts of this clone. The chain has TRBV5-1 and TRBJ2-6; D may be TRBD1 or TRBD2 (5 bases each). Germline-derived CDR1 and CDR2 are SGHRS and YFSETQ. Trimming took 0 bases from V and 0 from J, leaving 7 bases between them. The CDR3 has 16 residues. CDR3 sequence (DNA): TGCGCCAGCAGCTTGGCGGGGCTCTCTGGGGCCAACGTCCTGACTTTC. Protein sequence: CASSLAGLSGANVLTF.

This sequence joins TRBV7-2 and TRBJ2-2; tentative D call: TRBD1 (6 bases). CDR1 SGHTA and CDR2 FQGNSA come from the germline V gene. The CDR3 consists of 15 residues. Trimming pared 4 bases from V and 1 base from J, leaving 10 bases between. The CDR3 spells CASSWSTGNTGELFF. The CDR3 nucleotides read TGTGCCAGCAGCTGGTCGACAGGGAACACCGGGGAGCTGTTTTTT.

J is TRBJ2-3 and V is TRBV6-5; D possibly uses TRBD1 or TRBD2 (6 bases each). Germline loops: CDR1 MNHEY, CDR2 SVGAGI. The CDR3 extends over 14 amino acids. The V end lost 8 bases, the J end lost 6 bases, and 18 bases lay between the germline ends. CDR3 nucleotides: TGTGCCAGCCGGAAATCAGGGGCGGGGGATACGCAGTATTTT. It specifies CASRKSGAGDTQYF.

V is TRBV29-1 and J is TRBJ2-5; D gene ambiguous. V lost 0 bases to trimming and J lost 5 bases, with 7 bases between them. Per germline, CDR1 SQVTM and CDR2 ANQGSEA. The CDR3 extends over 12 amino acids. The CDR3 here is CSVEEGRETQYF. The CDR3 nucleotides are TGCAGCGTTGAAGAGGGTCGGGAGACCCAGTACTTC.

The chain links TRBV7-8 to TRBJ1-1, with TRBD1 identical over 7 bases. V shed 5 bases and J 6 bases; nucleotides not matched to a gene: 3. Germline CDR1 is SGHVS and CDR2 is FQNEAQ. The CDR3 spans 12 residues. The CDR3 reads CASSQDRAEAFF. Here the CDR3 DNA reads TGTGCCAGCAGCCAAGACAGGGCTGAAGCTTTCTTT.

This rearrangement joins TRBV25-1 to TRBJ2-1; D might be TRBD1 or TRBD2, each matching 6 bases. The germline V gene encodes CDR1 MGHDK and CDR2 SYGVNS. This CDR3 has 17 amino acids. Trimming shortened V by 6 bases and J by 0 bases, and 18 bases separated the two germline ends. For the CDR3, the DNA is TGTGCCAGCAGGTTGGGGGGCCTAACGCCCTCCTACAATGAGCAGTTCTTC. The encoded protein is CASRLGGLTPSYNEQFF.

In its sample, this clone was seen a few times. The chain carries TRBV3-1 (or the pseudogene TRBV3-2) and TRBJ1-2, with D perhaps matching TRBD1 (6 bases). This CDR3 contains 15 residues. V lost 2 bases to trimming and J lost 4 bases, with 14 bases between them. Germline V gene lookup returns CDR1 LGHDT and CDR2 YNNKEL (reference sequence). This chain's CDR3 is CASSQNMAQGYGYTF. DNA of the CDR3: TGTGCCAGCAGCCAAAATATGGCACAGGGCTATGGCTACACCTTC.

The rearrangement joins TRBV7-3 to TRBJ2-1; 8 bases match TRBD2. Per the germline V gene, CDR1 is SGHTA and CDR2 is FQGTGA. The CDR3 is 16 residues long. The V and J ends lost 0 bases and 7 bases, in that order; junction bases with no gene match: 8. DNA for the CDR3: TGTGCCAGCAGCTTAACGGGTTCGGGGGGGGCGAATGAGCAGTTCTTC. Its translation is CASSLTGSGGANEQFF.

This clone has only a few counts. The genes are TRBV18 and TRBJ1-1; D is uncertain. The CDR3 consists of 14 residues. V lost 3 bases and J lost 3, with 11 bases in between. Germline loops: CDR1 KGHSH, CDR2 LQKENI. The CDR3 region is CASSPFSRDTEAFF. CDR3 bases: TGTGCCAGCTCACCCTTTTCGAGGGACACTGAAGCTTTCTTT. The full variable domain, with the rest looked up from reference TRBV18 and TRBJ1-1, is NAGVMQNPRHLVRRRGQEARLRCSPMKGHSHVYWYRQLPEEGLKFMVYLQKENIIDESGMPKERFSAEFPKEGPSILRIQQVVRGDSAAYFCASSPFSRDTEAFFGQGTRLTVV.

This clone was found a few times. DNA for the CDR3: TGTGCCAGCAGCCGAGGGTGGTACTACGAGCAGTACGTC. Translating it yields CASSRGWYYEQYV. The rearrangement uses TRBV7-2 and TRBJ2-7; possibly TRBD2 for D (5 bases). CDR1 is SGHTA and CDR2 is FQGNSA in the germline V gene. This CDR3 contains 13 residues. The V end lost 5 bases, the J end lost 3 bases, and 11 bases lay between the germline ends.